The source of this T cell receptor (beta chain) is a study of shared clonotypes between healthy human individuals. The assay was immunoSEQ multiplex PCR, and TCRdb's table has in-frame clones only and misses some. The sample lists over 400,000 clones, around 95% occurring once. The receptor's source is a woman aged 30 to 39 in good health. The sequenced sample consisted of naive CD4+ T cells sorted from blood. Noted subset: CD45RA+ positively selected.

The CDR3 coding sequence is TGCGCCAGCAGTTTCTCCGGGACAGTCAATGAGCAGTTCTTC. The encoded protein is CASSFSGTVNEQFF. The chain is built from TRBV5-1 and TRBJ2-1, with 7 bases lining up with TRBD1. The CDR3 spans 14 residues. From germline, CDR1 is SGHRS and CDR2 YFSETQ. Trimming at V came to 5 bases and at J to 6 bases, leaving 8 bases not matched to a gene.